Listed below are T cell receptor beta chains from one sample, sequenced in a study of identical twins. One entry per CDR3 protein, called by TCRdb with MiXCR from the 5' RACE reads. The table records about 900,000 distinct CDR3 sequences, approximately 13% of them present only once. These data are also associated with another study on yellow fever vaccine responses in identical twins.

Sequencing was done on a sample of PBMCs. These receptors were collected from a woman under 30 in good health. The CDR3 runs from the conserved cysteine through the conserved F or W. A D gene is named only where the DNA matches it firmly. Clone sizes are given selectively: once, few, many, or a class where the clone is expanded.

d_gene,abundance,j_gene,v_gene,CDR3nt,CDR3aa
TRBD2,many,TRBJ2-1,TRBV4-1,TGCGCCAGCAGCCACTGGACTAGCGGGGTACCCAATGAGCAGTTCTTC,CASSHWTSGVPNEQFF
NA,NA,TRBJ2-1,TRBV28,TGTGCCAGTAACCGGGACACTGGGAATGAGCAGTTCTTC,CASNRDTGNEQFF
NA,many,TRBJ2-2,TRBV6-1,TGTGCCAGCACCACAGGGGAGGGGGCCGGGGAGCTGTTTTTT,CASTTGEGAGELFF
NA,once,TRBJ2-7,TRBV10-3,TGTGCCATCACGGCGAGGCAGTACGACGAGCAGTACTTC,CAITARQYDEQYF
NA,NA,TRBJ2-7,TRBV2,TGTGCCAGCAAGGACAGCTCTTACGAGCAGTACTTC,CASKDSSYEQYF
NA,few,TRBJ2-4,TRBV2,TGTGCCAGCAGTGAGGCAGGGATAGCCAAAAACATTCAGTACTTC,CASSEAGIAKNIQYF
NA,few,TRBJ2-3,TRBV9,TGTGCCAGCAGCGGAAATACGCAGTATTTT,CASSGNTQYF
TRBD2,NA,TRBJ2-5,TRBV10-3,TGTGCCACGCTTGCGGGGGGAGAGACCCAGTACTTC,CATLAGGETQYF
NA,few,TRBJ1-1,TRBV5-1,TGCGCCAGCAGCTTCAGGGTCGGCACTGAAGCTTTCTTT,CASSFRVGTEAFF
NA,NA,TRBJ1-1,TRBV10-1,TGCGCCAGCAGTGAGTCGTCCAGGGGTTGGAACACTGAAGCTTTCTTT,CASSESSRGWNTEAFF
TRBD2,NA,TRBJ2-1,TRBV20-1,TGCAGTGCTAGAGAGACTAGCGGGGGGTCCAATGAGCAGTTCTTC,CSARETSGGSNEQFF
NA,many,TRBJ1-5,TRBV6-1,TGTGCCAGCAGTGAAGCGTGGGGGAAAGGGGGCAATCAGCCCCAGCATTTT,CASSEAWGKGGNQPQHF
NA,many,TRBJ1-5,TRBV6-1,TGTGCCAGCAGATTGGATCGCAATCAGCCCCAGCATTTT,CASRLDRNQPQHF
NA,few,TRBJ2-5,TRBV10-3,TGTGCCATCAGTGAGTCGGTTCGGTGGACCCAGTACTTC,CAISESVRWTQYF
TRBD2,NA,TRBJ2-1,TRBV5-1,TGCGCCAGCGGAAGCGGGGGGTCCTACAATGAGCAGTTCTTC,CASGSGGSYNEQFF
TRBD2,few,TRBJ2-2,TRBV6-5,TGTGCCAGCAGTTACTCACCACTAGCGGGAGCGGCCGGGGAGCTGTTTTTT,CASSYSPLAGAAGELFF
NA,many,TRBJ1-5,TRBV24-1,TGTGCCACCAGCGCTCAGACAGGACCCAATCAGCCCCAGCATTTT,CATSAQTGPNQPQHF
TRBD2,few,TRBJ2-7,TRBV7-6,TGTGCCAGCAGCCCCGGAGGGAGGGGCCTCTCCTACGAGCAGTACTTC,CASSPGGRGLSYEQYF
NA,many,TRBJ1-4,TRBV27,TGTGCCAGCAGCCCCGGTTCGGGGGGGGAACTGTTTTTT,CASSPGSGGELFF
TRBD1,NA,TRBJ1-1,TRBV7-8,TGTGCCAGCAGCGGTGACAGGGACTACACTGAAGCTTTCTTT,CASSGDRDYTEAFF
NA,NA,TRBJ1-1,TRBV5-6,TGTGCCAGCAGCAATGGACAGAGTGGCACTGAAGCTTTCTTT,CASSNGQSGTEAFF
NA,few,TRBJ2-2,TRBV12-3/TRBV12-4,TGTGCCAGCAGTTTGCCCCAGCGGGTAACTACCGGGGAGCTGTTTTTT,CASSLPQRVTTGELFF
NA,few,TRBJ2-7,TRBV5-1,TGCGCCAGCAGCTTGGCCACCCACTACGAGCAGTACTTC,CASSLATHYEQYF
NA,few,TRBJ2-3,TRBV18,TGTGCCAGCTCAGCTACCAGCACCGGTAACACAGATACGCAGTATTTT,CASSATSTGNTDTQYF
NA,many,TRBJ1-4,TRBV10-2,TGCGCCAGCAGTGAGTCGGAGAATGAAAAACTGTTTTTT,CASSESENEKLFF
NA,few,TRBJ1-2,TRBV28,TGTGCCAGCAGCCGGGGGGGGATTCCGAACTATGGCTACACCTTC,CASSRGGIPNYGYTF
NA,few,TRBJ1-1,TRBV20-1,TGCAGTGCCCCATTGCTCCCGGGGTTGGACACTGAAGCTTTCTTT,CSAPLLPGLDTEAFF
NA,NA,TRBJ1-5,TRBV7-9,TGTGCCAGCAGCTTAGAGGGCGGACCTGGGGTTGCCCAGCATTTT,CASSLEGGPGVAQHF
TRBD1,NA,TRBJ2-5,TRBV15,TGTGCCACCAGCAGACCCGGACAGGGTAGAGAGACCCAGTACTTC,CATSRPGQGRETQYF
TRBD1,NA,TRBJ2-5,TRBV7-6,TGTGCCAGCAGCTCCAACCCCCGGACAGGGAAGTACCAAGAGACCCAGTACTTC,CASSSNPRTGKYQETQYF
NA,many,TRBJ2-1,TRBV25-1,TGTGCCAGCAGTGGATTCCCGGCTGAGCAGTTCTTC,CASSGFPAEQFF
TRBD2,NA,TRBJ2-1,TRBV4-1,TGCGCCAGCACCCGGACTAGTCGGGGGTCGGGGGAGCAGTTCTTC,CASTRTSRGSGEQFF